Listed below are T cell receptor beta chains from one sample, sequenced in a study of cytomegalovirus exposure and HLA in healthy donors. Profiling relied on immunoSEQ multiplex PCR, and the TCRdb table lists in-frame clones only, not all of them. The sample carries approximately 100,000 clones, more than 70% recorded once. The sequencing sample was made of PBMCs. These receptors originate from a woman between 18 and 29 years old in good health and CMV-seronegative. Each CDR3 is given with its conserved first and last residue. The D gene is left open where the match is weak. Size is stated for part of the rows, as once, few or many counts, or as a class when the clone is expanded.

v_gene: TRBV28
abundance: -
j_gene: TRBJ1-4
d_gene: -
CDR3nt: TGTGCCAGCAGTTTATTTTGGGCGAATGAAAAACTGTTTTTT
CDR3aa: CASSLFWANEKLFF

v_gene: TRBV2
abundance: few
j_gene: TRBJ1-2
d_gene: TRBD1
CDR3nt: TGTGCCAGCACCGGACAGGGGATTCTTGGCTACACCTTC
CDR3aa: CASTGQGILGYTF

v_gene: TRBV18
abundance: -
j_gene: TRBJ2-1
d_gene: -
CDR3nt: TGTGCCAGCTCACCACAGAAGGGAGGAGACAATGAGCAGTTCTTC
CDR3aa: CASSPQKGGDNEQFF

v_gene: TRBV27
abundance: -
j_gene: TRBJ1-1
d_gene: TRBD1
CDR3nt: TGTGCCAGCAGTCCCACCACAGGGGACACTGAAGCTTTCTTT
CDR3aa: CASSPTTGDTEAFF

v_gene: TRBV7-3
abundance: -
j_gene: TRBJ2-1
d_gene: -
CDR3nt: TGTGCCAGCAGCTTGGGCCTCGCAAATGAGCAGTTCTTC
CDR3aa: CASSLGLANEQFF

v_gene: TRBV18
abundance: -
j_gene: TRBJ2-7
d_gene: TRBD1
CDR3nt: TGTGCCAGCTCACCAAACCCCCTCACAGGGGGCCACGAGCAGTACTTC
CDR3aa: CASSPNPLTGGHEQYF

v_gene: TRBV7-8
abundance: few
j_gene: TRBJ1-2
d_gene: TRBD1
CDR3nt: TGTGCCAGTCGCGGACAGGGGGCGTCTGGCTACACCTTC
CDR3aa: CASRGQGASGYTF

v_gene: TRBV11-2
abundance: -
j_gene: TRBJ1-1
d_gene: TRBD1
CDR3nt: TGTGCCAGCAGCTTAGAGTGGACAGGGTCATTGGGGAACACTGAAGCTTTCTTT
CDR3aa: CASSLEWTGSLGNTEAFF

v_gene: TRBV6-5
abundance: once
j_gene: TRBJ1-1
d_gene: -
CDR3nt: TGTGCCAGCAGTGACTCCTCCACCCGACGGGGGGCTTTCTTT
CDR3aa: CASSDSSTRRGAFF

v_gene: TRBV23-1
abundance: -
j_gene: TRBJ2-7
d_gene: -
CDR3nt: TGCGCCAGCAGCCGATTTGCGGGACCCACATACGAGGAGCAGTACTTC
CDR3aa: CASSRFAGPTYEEQYF

v_gene: TRBV6-5
abundance: -
j_gene: TRBJ2-2
d_gene: -
CDR3nt: TGTGCCAGCAATCGGCAGGGTGGAACCGGGGAGCTGTTTTTT
CDR3aa: CASNRQGGTGELFF

v_gene: TRBV4-3
abundance: -
j_gene: TRBJ2-7
d_gene: -
CDR3nt: TGCGCCAGCAGCCAAGTAGTAAGCGTATGGCAGTACTTC
CDR3aa: CASSQVVSVWQYF